The 24 T cell receptor beta chains listed next were all sequenced from one sample in a study of T cells in localized non-small cell lung cancer. Repertoires were generated with immunoSEQ multiplex PCR, while TCRdb's copy carries only in-frame clones and drops some. The table shows 4,100 or so clones, with around 30% occurring only once. The sequenced sample was lung tumor tissue, obtained before any cancer treatment. These receptor sequences come from a man aged 40-75 years with stage III squamous cell lung carcinoma.

This clone was found a few times. The V and J genes are TRBV9 and TRBJ1-5; no reliable D call. This CDR3 has 13 amino acids. CDR1 and CDR2 (germline): SGDLS, YYNGEE. V lost 5 bases and J 1 base, leaving 7 bases between the germline ends. The CDR3 is CASSTESNQPQHF. For the CDR3, the DNA is TGTGCCAGCAGTACGGAGAGCAATCAGCCCCAGCATTTT. The full variable domain, in which reference TRBV9 and TRBJ1-5 provide the parts outside the CDR3, is DSGVTQTPKHLITATGQRVTLRCSPRSGDLSVYWYQQSLDQGLQFLIQYYNGEERAKGNILERFSAQQFPDLHSELNLSSLELGDSALYFCASSTESNQPQHFGDGTRLSIL.

This clone was seen more than once but under ten times. The chain carries TRBV30 and TRBJ1-3; D not resolved. The CDR3 is 16 residues long. V was shortened by 0 bases and J by 0 bases, with 12 bases between the two germline ends. Germline V gene data show CDR1 as GTSNPN and CDR2 as SVGIG (reference sequence). The CDR3 region is CAWSVRIFSSGNTIYF. Written as DNA, the CDR3 is TGTGCCTGGAGTGTACGGATTTTCTCCTCTGGAAACACCATATATTTT.

This clone was counted once. V usage is TRBV19 and J usage is TRBJ1-5; possible D gene TRBD1, 6 bases. Germline V gene data show CDR1 as LNHDA and CDR2 as SQIVND (reference sequence). V lost 4 bases to trimming and J lost 3 bases, with 10 bases between them. The CDR3 is 14 residues long. The DNA for the CDR3 is TGTGCCAGTAGTACCGGGACAAACAATCAGCCCCAGCATTTT. Encoded protein: CASSTGTNNQPQHF.

This clone was detected only a few times. This chain joins TRBV14 and TRBJ2-2; D perhaps matches TRBD2 (5 bases). The germline gives CDR1 SGHDN, CDR2 FVKESK. The ends were cut back, 4 bases at V and 5 bases at J, with 8 bases in the middle. The CDR3 spans 13 residues. CDR3 in DNA: TGTGCCAGCAGCCCCCGACTAACCGGGGAGCTGTTTTTT. Translating gives CASSPRLTGELFF.

The chain recombines TRBV19 with TRBJ1-1; D ambiguous. This CDR3 has 13 amino acids. Per germline, CDR1 LNHDA and CDR2 SQIVND (reference sequence). Trimming took off 3 bases at V and 5 bases at J, with 10 bases between the two ends. CDR3 loop: CASSIGQLTEAFF. DNA of the CDR3: TGTGCCAGTAGTATCGGCCAGTTGACTGAAGCTTTCTTT.

This clone was detected a few times. The chain uses TRBV9 and TRBJ2-1; 8 bases map to TRBD2. Germline trimming cut 0 bases from V and 5 bases from J; bases unmatched to any gene: 4. This CDR3 is built from 15 residues. CDR1 is SGDLS, CDR2 YYNGEE, per germline. CDR3 loop: CASSVVAGGNNEQFF. The CDR3 region has the DNA TGTGCCAGCAGCGTAGTGGCGGGGGGTAACAATGAGCAGTTCTTC.

The genes are TRBV18 and TRBJ2-5; D is undetermined. Germline CDR1 KGHSH, CDR2 LQKENI. This CDR3 region has 12 residues. With 2 bases removed from V and 5 bases from J, the gap between germline ends came to 6 bases. In DNA form, the CDR3 reads TGTGCCAGCTCACCATCTGGGGAGACCCAGTACTTC. Amino acid sequence: CASSPSGETQYF.

In this sample, this clone is large. V and J are TRBV19 and TRBJ1-5, with D hard to call. This CDR3 contains 16 residues. V lost 0 bases to trimming and J lost 0 bases, with 9 bases between them. Germline loops: CDR1 LNHDA, CDR2 SQIVND (reference sequence). The CDR3 DNA reads TGTGCCAGTAGTATAGACCCCGGATATAGCAATCAGCCCCAGCATTTT. Protein product: CASSIDPGYSNQPQHF. Full variable domain (outside the CDR3, taken from reference TRBV19 and TRBJ1-5): DGGITQSPKYLFRKEGQNVTLSCEQNLNHDAMYWYRQDPGQGLRLIYYSQIVNDFQKGDIAEGYSVSREKKESFPLTVTSAQKNPTAFYLCASSIDPGYSNQPQHFGDGTRLSIL.

This clone was recorded a few times. The J gene is TRBJ2-2, the V gene TRBV5-1, with D possibly TRBD1 on 6 matching bases. Germline V gives CDR1 SGHRS, CDR2 YFSETQ. Trimming left V 4 bases short and J 6 bases short, with 13 bases between. The CDR3 runs 14 residues. The CDR3, as DNA: TGCGCCAGCAGCCAAGAACAGGGTGCCGGGGAGCTGTTTTTT. This codes for CASSQEQGAGELFF.

This clone came up a few times. The chain is built from TRBV14 and TRBJ1-3; the match to TRBD1 covers 8 bases. The V segment lost 3 bases and the J segment 2 bases; nucleotides outside the gene matches: 3. This CDR3 contains 15 residues. Germline V lookup: CDR1 SGHDN, CDR2 FVKESK. In DNA, the CDR3 is TGTGCCAGCAGCCAGGAGACAGGGGCTGGAAACACCATATATTTT. This sequence encodes CASSQETGAGNTIYF.

The rearrangement links TRBV10-2 to TRBJ2-3, with TRBD2 identical over 9 bases. The germline V gene has CDR1 WSHSY and CDR2 SAAADI. The V segment lost 0 bases and the J segment 8 bases; nucleotides outside the gene matches: 6. This CDR3 spans 15 amino acids. The CDR3: CASSESVSGGPTQYF. In nucleotides, the CDR3 is TGCGCCAGCAGTGAGTCGGTTAGCGGGGGCCCTACGCAGTATTTT.

The CDR3 nucleotides read TGTGCCAGTAACCAGGGTGCGGATTCACCCCTCCACTTT. Translated, it gives CASNQGADSPLHF. V is TRBV19 and J is TRBJ1-6, with D tentatively TRBD1 (5 bases). This CDR3 contains 13 residues. Germline V gene sequence: CDR1 LNHDA, CDR2 SQIVND (reference sequence). The germline V and J ends were trimmed by 7 bases and 8 bases, with 12 bases remaining between them.

This clone was seen a handful of times. The rearrangement links TRBV25-1 to TRBJ1-6; 7 bases fit TRBD1. Germline V CDR1 and CDR2: MGHDK, SYGVNS. V lost 8 bases to trimming and J lost 7 bases; unmatched junction nucleotides: 8. The CDR3 sequence is 14 residues long. CDR3 region: CASADRASNSPLHF. The CDR3 region has the DNA TGTGCCAGCGCTGACAGGGCCAGCAATTCACCCCTCCACTTT.

The table lists this clone with a few counts. J is TRBJ2-1 and V is TRBV6-8; 8 nucleotides match TRBD2. Trimming cost V 3 bases and J 5 bases; bases outside gene matches: 3. The germline CDR1 and CDR2 sequences are MNHGY and SAAAGT. The length of the CDR3 is 14 residues. The CDR3 loop is CASSYSGGHNEQFF. The DNA for the CDR3 is TGTGCCAGCAGTTATTCGGGGGGGCACAATGAGCAGTTCTTC.

This sequence joins TRBV14 and TRBJ1-6; weak D call: TRBD1 (6 bases). Trimming removed 2 bases from V and 2 bases from J, with 7 bases in between. This CDR3 has 15 residues. Germline lookup yields CDR1 SGHDN and CDR2 FVKESK. The CDR3: CASSQSGAYNSPLHF. In DNA form, the CDR3 reads TGTGCCAGCAGCCAATCAGGGGCCTATAATTCACCCCTCCACTTT.

This chain links TRBV19 with TRBJ2-2, with TRBD2 identical over 8 bases. Trimming at V came to 3 bases and at J to 1 base, leaving 7 bases not matched to a gene. The germline gives CDR1 LNHDA, CDR2 SQIVND (reference sequence). This CDR3 has 17 residues. The CDR3 reads CASSIEGLAGNTGELFF. The CDR3 bases are TGTGCCAGTAGTATTGAGGGGCTAGCGGGGAACACCGGGGAGCTGTTTTTT.

The chain is built from TRBV9 and TRBJ1-2, with TRBD1 matching over 7 bases. Germline V gene data show CDR1 as SGDLS and CDR2 as YYNGEE. The CDR3 consists of 14 residues. V gave up 5 bases and J gave up 2 bases; unmatched junction bases: 6. The CDR3 reads CASSTGTANYGYTF. DNA of the CDR3: TGTGCCAGCAGTACCGGGACAGCGAACTATGGCTACACCTTC.

The chain couples TRBV7-5 to TRBJ2-7; TRBD1, as called in the table, went unchecked against the DNA. TRBV7-5 counts as a pseudogene. The CDR3 runs to 15 residues. CDR3 amino acids: CASSLKGQPFYEQYF. As DNA, the CDR3 is TGTGCCAGCAGCTTGAAGGGACAGCCGTTTTACGAGCAGTACTTC.

The chain is built from TRBV9 and TRBJ2-5, with 11 bases fitting TRBD2. With V trimmed by 5 bases and J by 2 bases, 11 bases remained unmatched. Per germline, CDR1 SGDLS and CDR2 YYNGEE. CDR3 size: 17 residues. The DNA for the CDR3 is TGTGCCAGCAGTGAAGCCGTAGCGGGGGGGTCACAAGAGACCCAGTACTTC. Its protein product is CASSEAVAGGSQETQYF.

The chain recombines TRBV19 with TRBJ1-6; 7 bases align to TRBD1. CDR1 and CDR2 from the germline V gene are LNHDA and SQIVND (reference sequence). Trimming took 8 bases from V and 7 from J; bases not matched to a gene: 5. This CDR3 has 13 amino acids. The CDR3 sequence is CASSDRRNSPLHF. CDR3 in DNA: TGTGCCAGTTCGGACAGGCGGAATTCACCCCTCCACTTT.

The chain is built from TRBV19 and TRBJ2-2, with D uncertain. The CDR3 is made up of 16 amino acids. V lost 3 bases to trimming and J lost 0 bases, with 11 bases between them. Looked up from germline, CDR1 is LNHDA and CDR2 is SQIVND (reference sequence). CDR3 in amino acids: CASSMADRTNTGELFF. CDR3 DNA sequence: TGTGCCAGTAGTATGGCGGACCGCACGAACACCGGGGAGCTGTTTTTT.

V and J are TRBV19 and TRBJ1-6, with unresolved D. CDR3 length: 13 amino acids. Germline loops: CDR1 LNHDA, CDR2 SQIVND (reference sequence). V was clipped by 8 bases and J by 5 bases, with 10 bases between them. CDR3 in amino acids: CASAGTHNSPLHF. Here the CDR3 DNA reads TGTGCCAGTGCAGGAACACATAATTCACCCCTCCACTTT.

V is TRBV12-5 and J is TRBJ1-1; D gene uncertain. Germline-derived CDR1 and CDR2 are LGHNT and FRNRAP. The CDR3 consists of 14 residues. CDR3 bases: TGTGCCAGCACCAAAGAAAGCCTCAGTACTGAAGCTTTCTTT. It encodes CASTKESLSTEAFF.

Relative to its sample, this clone is medium-sized (0.01 to 0.1%). The chain recombines TRBV11-3 with TRBJ1-1; 7 bases match TRBD1. The CDR3 spans 17 residues. Germline V gives CDR1 SGHNT, CDR2 YENEEA. V lost 3 bases and J lost 2; bases outside the gene matches: 12. CDR3: CASSLSRQGGGNTEAFF. The DNA of the CDR3 is TGTGCCAGCAGCTTGTCCCGACAGGGAGGGGGAAACACTGAAGCTTTCTTT.